This TCR beta chain derives from a study of control samples from healthy donors and cancer patients. The CDR3 covers 15 residues. The germline V gene has CDR1 MNHEY and CDR2 SMNVEV (reference sequence). The V and J ends lost 7 bases and 7 bases respectively, with 17 bases between them. Sequenced by immunoSEQ multiplex PCR; TCRdb stores in-frame clones only, minus some. The sample has roughly 370,000 clones, 90% seen once. The receptor's source is a man in his forties with head and neck cancer. The rearrangement joins TRBV27 to TRBJ1-6; D is ambiguous. The source material was PBMCs. The CDR3 loop is CASTSSGGGNSPLHF. Written as DNA, the CDR3 is TGTGCCAGCACCTCGTCGGGCGGCGGCAATTCACCCCTCCACTTT.